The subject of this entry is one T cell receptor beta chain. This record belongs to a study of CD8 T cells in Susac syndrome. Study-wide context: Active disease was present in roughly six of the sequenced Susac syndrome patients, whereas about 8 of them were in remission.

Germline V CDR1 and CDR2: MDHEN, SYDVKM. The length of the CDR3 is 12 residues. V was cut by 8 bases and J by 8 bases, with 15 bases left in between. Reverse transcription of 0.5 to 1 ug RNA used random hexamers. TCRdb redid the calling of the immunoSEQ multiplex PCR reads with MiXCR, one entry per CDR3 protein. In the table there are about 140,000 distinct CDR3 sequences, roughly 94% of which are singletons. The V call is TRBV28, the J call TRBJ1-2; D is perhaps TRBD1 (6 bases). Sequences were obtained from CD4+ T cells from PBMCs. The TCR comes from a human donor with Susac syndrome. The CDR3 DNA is TGTGCCAGCGGGAGCAGGGGATTGGGCTACACCTTC. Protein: CASGSRGLGYTF.